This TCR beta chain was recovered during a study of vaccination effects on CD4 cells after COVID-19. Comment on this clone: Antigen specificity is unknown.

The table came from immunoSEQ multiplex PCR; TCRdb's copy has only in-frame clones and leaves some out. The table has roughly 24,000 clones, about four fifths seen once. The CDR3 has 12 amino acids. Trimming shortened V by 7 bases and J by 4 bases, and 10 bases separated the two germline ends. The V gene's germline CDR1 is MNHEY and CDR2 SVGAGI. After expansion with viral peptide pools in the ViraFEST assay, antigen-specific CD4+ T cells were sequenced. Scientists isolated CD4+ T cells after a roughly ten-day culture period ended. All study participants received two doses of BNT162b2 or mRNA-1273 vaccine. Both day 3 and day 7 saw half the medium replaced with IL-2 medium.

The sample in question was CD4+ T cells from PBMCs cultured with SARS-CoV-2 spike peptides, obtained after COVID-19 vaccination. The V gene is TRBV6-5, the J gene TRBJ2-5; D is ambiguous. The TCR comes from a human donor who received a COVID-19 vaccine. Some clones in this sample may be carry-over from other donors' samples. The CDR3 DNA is TGTGCCAGCAAGGTGGATTTAGAGACCCAGTACTTC. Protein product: CASKVDLETQYF.